Following are 30 T cell receptor beta chains from one sample sequenced in a study of shared clonotypes between healthy human individuals. Naive CD8 cells comprised CD45RO-negative, CCR7-positively selected cells, excluding terminally differentiated effector memory CD45RA+ cells. Profiled with immunoSEQ multiplex PCR; TCRdb holds only in-frame clones, not every one. The sample lists about 2.1 million clones; 93% were seen once. The sample comprised naive CD8+ T cells from PBMCs. The receptors derive from a young man in good health. Some clones in this sample may be carry-over from other donors' samples.

To note about this clone: This sample also contains other DNA sequences that code for the same CDR3. V usage is TRBV11-2 and J usage is TRBJ2-3; D is unclear. Germline V gives CDR1 SGHAT, CDR2 FQNNGV. Trimming shortened V by 0 bases and J by 4 bases, and 2 bases separated the two germline ends. This CDR3 has 12 amino acids. CDR3 region: CASSLDPDTQYF. The CDR3 DNA follows: TGTGCCAGCAGCTTAGATCCAGATACGCAGTATTTT.

The CDR3 DNA reads TGTGCCAGCAGATGGAAAGGCCCTTCTAGGACAGGGCCCTACGAGCAGTACTTC. Protein product: CASRWKGPSRTGPYEQYF. The V and J genes are TRBV27 and TRBJ2-7; 8 nucleotides align to TRBD1. V shed 6 bases and J 2 bases; nucleotides not matched to a gene: 18. This CDR3 comprises 18 residues. CDR1 MNHEY and CDR2 SMNVEV come from the germline V gene (reference sequence).

This clone has just a few counts. The chain couples TRBV10-3 to TRBJ1-2, with D tentatively TRBD1 (5 bases). CDR1 and CDR2 (germline): ENHRY, SYGVKD. Trimming left V 4 bases short and J 6 bases short, with 9 bases between. The CDR3 covers 12 residues. The CDR3 sequence is CAISGGTDGYTF. The DNA for the CDR3 is TGTGCCATCAGTGGTGGGACCGATGGCTACACCTTC.

The V and J genes are TRBV2 and TRBJ2-5; D uncertain. The germline CDR1 and CDR2 sequences are SNHLY and FYNNEI. V lost 2 bases, J lost 3 bases, and 16 bases lay in between. The CDR3 contains 16 residues. The CDR3 loop is CASSEIGLPREETQYF. The CDR3 DNA is TGTGCCAGCAGTGAAATCGGGCTACCAAGGGAAGAGACCCAGTACTTC. Full variable domain (rest looked up from reference TRBV2 and TRBJ2-5): EPEVTQTPSHQVTQMGQEVILRCVPISNHLYFYWYRQILGQKVEFLVSFYNNEISEKSEIFDDQFSVERPDGSNFTLKIRSTKLEDSAMYFCASSEIGLPREETQYFGPGTRLLVL.

The chain joins TRBV11-2 to TRBJ2-3, with TRBD2 matching 10 bases. The junction had 8 bases not matched to a gene; V was cut back by 1 base and J by 1 base. The CDR3 has 18 residues. Germline assignment: CDR1 SGHAT and CDR2 FQNNGV. The CDR3 DNA is TGTGCCAGCAGCTTAGCCCCTAGCGGGAGTATGGGCACAGATACGCAGTATTTT. Protein product: CASSLAPSGSMGTDTQYF.

On this clone: Other DNA sequences in the sample encode the same CDR3. The V gene is TRBV27, the J gene TRBJ2-7; D might be TRBD2 (5 bases). V dropped 2 bases and J dropped 1 base, with 12 bases sitting between them. CDR1 MNHEY and CDR2 SMNVEV come from the germline V gene (reference sequence). The CDR3 consists of 15 residues. CDR3 in amino acids: CASSLLAGVSYEQYF. CDR3 DNA: TGTGCCAGCAGTTTACTGGCGGGCGTTTCCTACGAGCAGTACTTC.

In regard to this clone: Other DNA sequences in this sample translate to the same CDR3. The chain recombines TRBV9 with TRBJ2-1; TRBD2 matches 7 bases. Germline loops: CDR1 SGDLS, CDR2 YYNGEE. Germline trimming cut 0 bases from V and 6 bases from J; bases unmatched to any gene: 6. This CDR3 has 15 amino acids. CDR3 in DNA: TGTGCCAGCAGCGTAGCGGGAGGAGTGGGCAATGAGCAGTTCTTC. Encoded protein: CASSVAGGVGNEQFF. The complete variable domain, with remaining parts taken from reference TRBV9 and TRBJ2-1, reads DSGVTQTPKHLITATGQRVTLRCSPRSGDLSVYWYQQSLDQGLQFLIQYYNGEERAKGNILERFSAQQFPDLHSELNLSSLELGDSALYFCASSVAGGVGNEQFFGPGTRLTVL.

The genes are TRBV9 and TRBJ2-2, with 10 bases identical to TRBD2. V trimming: 3 bases; J trimming: 4 bases; junction bases outside the gene matches: 9. The CDR3 is 17 residues long. Germline V gives CDR1 SGDLS, CDR2 YYNGEE. CDR3 residues: CASSASGRARGTGELFF. The CDR3 bases are TGTGCCAGCAGCGCCAGCGGGAGGGCCCGTGGCACCGGGGAGCTGTTTTTT.

The rearrangement uses TRBV5-1 and TRBJ1-2; no firm D call. The V end lost 3 bases, the J end lost 5 bases, and 17 bases lay between the germline ends. Germline-derived CDR1 and CDR2 are SGHRS and YFSETQ. This CDR3 comprises 15 residues. Here the CDR3 reads CASSSTQFLEYGYTF. The CDR3 coding sequence is TGCGCCAGCAGCTCCACGCAGTTTTTAGAATATGGCTACACCTTC.

V is TRBV29-1 and J is TRBJ2-1; 11 bases are shared with TRBD2. The germline V gene has CDR1 SQVTM and CDR2 ANQGSEA. CDR3 length: 17 amino acids. V shed 3 bases and J 2 bases; nucleotides not matched to a gene: 9. CDR3: CSVETPLLAGAYNEQFF. The CDR3 DNA reads TGCAGCGTTGAGACCCCTTTACTAGCGGGAGCCTACAATGAGCAGTTCTTC.

V usage is TRBV9 and J usage is TRBJ2-1; a possible D gene is TRBD1 (5 bases). The germline gives CDR1 SGDLS, CDR2 YYNGEE. The V end was cut by 3 bases, the J end by 4 bases, with 11 bases between. CDR3 size: 14 residues. This chain's CDR3 is CASSDGARYNEQFF. CDR3 DNA: TGTGCCAGCAGCGATGGGGCGCGGTACAATGAGCAGTTCTTC.

This clone was recorded only once. This chain connects TRBV6-6 to TRBJ2-1, with a weak D call TRBD1 (6 bases). The CDR3 totals 14 residues. The germline V gene encodes CDR1 MNHNY and CDR2 SVGAGI (reference sequence). V dropped 7 bases and J dropped 7 bases, with 17 bases sitting between them. The DNA for the CDR3 is TGTGCCAGCACCCTCCCGGCAGGGGCGAATGAGCAGTTCTTC. This sequence encodes CASTLPAGANEQFF.

The chain uses TRBV15 and TRBJ2-5; 8 bases line up with TRBD1. The length of the CDR3 is 15 residues. Germline assignment: CDR1 LNHNV and CDR2 YYDKDF (reference sequence). The V gene end was trimmed by 0 bases and the J gene end by 3 bases; junction bases not matched to a gene: 3. The CDR3 DNA follows: TGTGCCACCAGCAGAGACAGGGGGCTCGAAGAGACCCAGTACTTC. This sequence encodes CATSRDRGLEETQYF. Full variable domain (outside the CDR3, taken from reference TRBV15 and TRBJ2-5): DAMVIQNPRYQVTQFGKPVTLSCSQTLNHNVMYWYQQKSSQAPKLLFHYYDKDFNNEADTPDNFQSRRPNTSFCFLDIRSPGLGDTAMYLCATSRDRGLEETQYFGPGTRLLVL.

The chain employs TRBV5-5 and TRBJ2-7; D call uncertain. The ends were cut back, 4 bases at V and 3 bases at J, with 5 bases in the middle. The CDR3 runs to 11 residues. Germline lookup yields CDR1 SGHKS and CDR2 YYEKEE (reference sequence). CDR3: CASSGIYEQYF. For the CDR3, the DNA is TGTGCCAGCAGCGGGATCTACGAGCAGTACTTC.

The chain recombines TRBV19 with TRBJ1-2; D gene unclear. Germline CDR1 is LNHDA and CDR2 is SQIVND (reference sequence). Deletions cut 2 bases from V and 3 bases from J, with 10 bases between. This CDR3 comprises 14 residues. CDR3 in amino acids: CASSISFSHYGYTF. DNA of the CDR3: TGTGCCAGTAGTATAAGTTTCAGCCACTATGGCTACACCTTC.

As concerns this clone: The same CDR3 can be traced to other DNA sequences in this sample. In DNA, the CDR3 is TGTGCCAGCAGTACCTCTTACGAGCAGTACTTC. Translating gives CASSTSYEQYF. This sequence joins TRBV28 and TRBJ2-7; D remains ambiguous. CDR3 size: 11 residues. Germline V lookup: CDR1 MDHEN, CDR2 SYDVKM. V lost 5 bases to trimming and J lost 4 bases, with 6 bases between them.

The rearrangement joins TRBV2 to TRBJ2-7; 11 bases are a match to TRBD1. The CDR3 sequence is 13 residues long. The trim removed 7 bases at V and 3 bases at J, leaving 2 bases unmatched. Germline V lookup: CDR1 SNHLY, CDR2 FYNNEI. The CDR3 region is CASTGTGGYEQYF. The CDR3 nucleotides read TGTGCCAGCACCGGGACAGGGGGCTACGAGCAGTACTTC. Full variable domain (remainder filled in from reference TRBV2 and TRBJ2-7): EPEVTQTPSHQVTQMGQEVILRCVPISNHLYFYWYRQILGQKVEFLVSFYNNEISEKSEIFDDQFSVERPDGSNFTLKIRSTKLEDSAMYFCASTGTGGYEQYFGPGTRLTVT.

This sequence joins TRBV28 and TRBJ1-4; weak D call: TRBD1 (6 bases). V was cut by 2 bases and J by 8 bases, with 12 bases left in between. This CDR3 comprises 14 residues. The V gene's germline CDR1 is MDHEN and CDR2 SYDVKM. The CDR3 protein is CASSLRQGSEKLFF. The CDR3 coding sequence is TGTGCCAGCAGTTTACGCCAGGGGAGCGAAAAACTGTTTTTT.

This chain uses TRBV5-1 with TRBJ2-3; D ambiguous. Germline CDR1 SGHRS, CDR2 YFSETQ. V gave up 0 bases and J gave up 1 base, with 18 bases separating them. This CDR3 spans 18 amino acids. In DNA, the CDR3 is TGCGCCAGCAGCTTGGCCACCTTGCGACCCAGAGGCACAGATACGCAGTATTTT. Translation: CASSLATLRPRGTDTQYF.

This clone appeared once. This chain links TRBV28 with TRBJ2-1, with TRBD2 identical over 13 bases. CDR1 and CDR2 (germline): MDHEN, SYDVKM. The CDR3 has 14 residues. V was pared by 8 bases and J by 6 bases, with 4 bases of the junction left unmatched. In nucleotides, the CDR3 is TGTGCCAGCGGACTAGCGGGAGTCGGCAATGAGCAGTTCTTC. It specifies CASGLAGVGNEQFF.

This clone was detected only a few times. The V gene is TRBV27, the J gene TRBJ1-1; 8 nucleotides align to TRBD1. J was trimmed by 7 bases and V by 8 bases; bases with no gene match: 15. This CDR3 spans 15 amino acids. The germline gives CDR1 MNHEY, CDR2 SMNVEV (reference sequence). The CDR3 spells CASRRLETGVYEAFF. The CDR3 coding sequence is TGTGCCAGCCGCCGGTTGGAGACAGGGGTCTATGAAGCTTTCTTT.

The chain recombines TRBV15 with TRBJ2-1; 7 bases are shared with TRBD1. V lost 8 bases, J lost 5 bases, and 18 bases stayed unmatched. This CDR3 region has 17 residues. Germline V lookup: CDR1 LNHNV, CDR2 YYDKDF (reference sequence). The CDR3 reads CATRQGEPVPTDNEQFF. The DNA of the CDR3 is TGTGCCACCCGACAGGGAGAGCCCGTTCCAACCGACAATGAGCAGTTCTTC.

Comment on this clone: This specimen includes other DNA sequences encoding the same CDR3. V is TRBV5-6 and J is TRBJ2-7, with D maybe TRBD2 (5 bases). Germline assignment: CDR1 SGHDT and CDR2 YYEEEE. The CDR3 contains 14 residues. Between the trimmed V and J ends, which lost 2 bases and 1 base, there was a span of 10 bases. CDR3 coding DNA: TGTGCCAGCAGCTTCTTCGGGAATTCCTACGAGCAGTACTTC. Translating it yields CASSFFGNSYEQYF.

Worth noting for this clone: The same CDR3 is also encoded by other DNA sequences in this sample. The V gene is TRBV27, the J gene TRBJ2-7; a possible D gene is TRBD2 (6 bases). CDR1 and CDR2 from the germline V gene are MNHEY and SMNVEV (reference sequence). Trimming shortened V by 2 bases and J by 0 bases, and 8 bases separated the two germline ends. The CDR3 is 14 residues long. The CDR3 nucleotides are TGTGCCAGCAGTTTAACGGGGGACTCCTACGAGCAGTACTTC. Translating it yields CASSLTGDSYEQYF.

Here the CDR3 DNA reads TGTGCCAGTAGTATTCGGGGGGCGCTTACCGGGGAGCTGTTTTTT. Translation: CASSIRGALTGELFF. The V and J genes are TRBV19 and TRBJ2-2; D possibly corresponds to TRBD2 (7 bases). The CDR3 sequence is 15 residues long. V gave up 3 bases and J gave up 5 bases, with 13 bases separating them. Per the germline V gene, CDR1 is LNHDA and CDR2 is SQIVND (reference sequence).

The chain joins TRBV28 to TRBJ2-6, with no clear D. CDR1 is MDHEN, CDR2 SYDVKM, per germline. Trimming left V 6 bases short and J 1 base short, with 10 bases between. The CDR3 totals 15 residues. The CDR3 DNA reads TGTGCCAGCAGCGCCCTGGGGTCTGGGGCCAACGTCCTGACTTTC. Its protein product is CASSALGSGANVLTF.

About this clone itself: The germline gene is not matched at one end of the junction; a read error may be the cause. This rearrangement joins TRBV9 to TRBJ2-1; a weak D match, TRBD2 (6 bases). The CDR3 totals 15 residues. The V gene's germline CDR1 is SGDLS and CDR2 YYNGEE. In DNA form, the CDR3 reads TGTGCCAGCACCGTAGGAGGGGCGCGCTACAATGAGCAGTTCTTC. Its translation: CASTVGGARYNEQFF.

This chain links TRBV13 with TRBJ1-2, with 9 bases lining up with TRBD1. CDR3 length: 16 residues. Germline CDR1 PRHDT, CDR2 FYEKMQ (reference sequence). V dropped 4 bases and J dropped 6; count of bases not matched to a gene: 12. The CDR3 DNA reads TGTGCCAGCAGCTCCGGCCGGGACAGGGTAAAGCATGGCTACACCTTC. This sequence encodes CASSSGRDRVKHGYTF.

This clone was found once. The chain employs TRBV11-2 and TRBJ2-5; 8 positions match TRBD1. Germline lookup yields CDR1 SGHAT and CDR2 FQNNGV. V shed 7 bases, J shed 2 bases, and the junction held 9 bases outside the gene matches. The CDR3 sequence is 15 residues long. CDR3 sequence (DNA): TGTGCCAGCAACGACGGACAGGGAACGCAAGAGACCCAGTACTTC. This encodes CASNDGQGTQETQYF.

This chain connects TRBV7-6 to TRBJ1-4; D is undetermined. V gave up 5 bases and J gave up 0 bases, with 10 bases separating them. The CDR3 runs 15 residues. The germline CDR1 and CDR2 sequences are SGHVS and FNYEAQ. The CDR3 here is CASSPSFSTNEKLFF. CDR3 DNA: TGTGCCAGCAGCCCCTCCTTTTCAACTAATGAAAAACTGTTTTTT.